These T cell receptor beta chains were read from a single sample in a study of Graves' ophthalmopathy and Graves' hyperthyroidism. TCRdb ran MiXCR on the multiplex PCR reads and lists one entry per CDR3 protein. This table has roughly 1.1 million distinct CDR3 sequences, around a third appearing once. Sequenced: peripheral blood or thyroid tissue (not recorded which). All receptors derive from an adult man with Graves' hyperthyroidism. Each CDR3 is given with its conserved first and last residue.

CDR3aa: CASSLASGPTGELFF
v_gene: TRBV5-1

CDR3aa: CASWTAKAYEQYF
v_gene: TRBV27

CDR3aa: CASSFNGPNQPQHF
v_gene: TRBV10-3

CDR3aa: CASSEPDREETQYF
v_gene: TRBV10-2

CDR3aa: CASSLLGQSNTGELFF
v_gene: TRBV7-2

CDR3aa: CASSPTPGTLYSPLHF
v_gene: TRBV11-2

CDR3aa: CASSQGVGGTEAFF
v_gene: TRBV3-1

CDR3aa: CASWGTGLQETQYF
v_gene: TRBV2

CDR3aa: CATTSGGPGTQYF
v_gene: TRBV10-3

CDR3aa: CASRLSGANVLTF
v_gene: TRBV19

CDR3aa: CASTLEGAVRETQYF
v_gene: TRBV7-2

CDR3aa: CSASPRGQGGSQPQHF
v_gene: TRBV20-1

CDR3aa: CASSQIGENGYTF
v_gene: TRBV3-1

CDR3aa: CASSQDLGGGGTEAFF
v_gene: TRBV4-2

CDR3aa: CASSLALAVSTEAFF
v_gene: TRBV7-9

CDR3aa: CASSSAGGLSLETQYF
v_gene: TRBV28

CDR3aa: CASSLGTGDDEQYF
v_gene: TRBV7-9

CDR3aa: CSVEISGGGYTF
v_gene: TRBV29-1

CDR3aa: CASSEWGGLGFTTGNTIYF
v_gene: TRBV25-1

CDR3aa: CASSLTSGRQYEQYF
v_gene: TRBV7-2

CDR3aa: CASSFRALGELFF
v_gene: TRBV12-3/TRBV12-4

CDR3aa: CSARDRQAYSPLHF
v_gene: TRBV20-1

CDR3aa: CASSQARGSSYEQYF
v_gene: TRBV4-3

CDR3aa: CASSNRDRVSAGYTF
v_gene: TRBV5-1

CDR3aa: CAGSPGYEQYF
v_gene: TRBV7-9

CDR3aa: CASTNQGADNQPQHF
v_gene: TRBV9

CDR3aa: CASSPRGSTSGYTF
v_gene: TRBV28

CDR3aa: CASSPGSRVDSYNSPLHF
v_gene: TRBV12-3/TRBV12-4

CDR3aa: CASTDRDPEAFF
v_gene: TRBV2

CDR3aa: CASSFPILGRDRDEQYF
v_gene: TRBV7-9

CDR3aa: CSVEDLGAGEKLFF
v_gene: TRBV29-1

CDR3aa: CASRAGQEGETQYF
v_gene: TRBV5-1

CDR3aa: CASSLQRPNSPLHF
v_gene: TRBV5-1

CDR3aa: CASSRTGWNYGYTF
v_gene: TRBV6-5

CDR3aa: CASTRTGGAGGTEAFF
v_gene: TRBV9

CDR3aa: CSVVTRGSSPLHF
v_gene: TRBV29-1

CDR3aa: CASSATSGRSREQYF
v_gene: TRBV9

CDR3aa: CAISSGGHETQYF
v_gene: TRBV10-3

CDR3aa: CASSMLGVAEAFF
v_gene: TRBV19

CDR3aa: CASSFAGALSNQHF
v_gene: TRBV7-9

CDR3aa: CATSSDPMNTEAFF
v_gene: TRBV15

CDR3aa: CASREDRIYGYTF
v_gene: TRBV5-1

CDR3aa: CASSLRRAREKLFF
v_gene: TRBV11-2

CDR3aa: CSAAGMETQYF
v_gene: TRBV29-1

CDR3aa: CASSRSDGNSYEQYF
v_gene: TRBV7-6

CDR3aa: CASNMPSGATYEQYF
v_gene: TRBV7-2

CDR3aa: CASRGTGETTGELFF
v_gene: TRBV5-1

CDR3aa: CASRGLWSETQYF
v_gene: TRBV12-3/TRBV12-4

CDR3aa: CSVLNPVGGQGYGEQYF
v_gene: TRBV29-1

CDR3aa: CDSSFYICSASKGSSYEQYF
v_gene: TRBV7-2

CDR3aa: CSAHWTGERLGYEQYF
v_gene: TRBV20-1